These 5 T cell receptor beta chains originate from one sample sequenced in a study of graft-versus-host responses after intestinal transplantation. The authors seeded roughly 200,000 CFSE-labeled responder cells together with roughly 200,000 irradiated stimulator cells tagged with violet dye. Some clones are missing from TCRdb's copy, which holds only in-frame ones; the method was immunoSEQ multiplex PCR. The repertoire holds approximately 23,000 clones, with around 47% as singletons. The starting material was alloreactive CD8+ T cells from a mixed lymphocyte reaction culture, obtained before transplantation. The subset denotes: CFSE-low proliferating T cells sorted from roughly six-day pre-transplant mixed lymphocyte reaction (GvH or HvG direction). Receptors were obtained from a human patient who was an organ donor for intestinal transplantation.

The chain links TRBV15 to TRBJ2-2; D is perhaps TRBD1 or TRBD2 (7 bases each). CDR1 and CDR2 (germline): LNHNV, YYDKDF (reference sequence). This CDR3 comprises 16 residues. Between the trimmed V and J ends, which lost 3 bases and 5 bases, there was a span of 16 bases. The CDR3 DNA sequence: TGTGCCACCAGCAGGATCCCAGGGGGGGTAACCGGGGAGCTGTTTTTT. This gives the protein CATSRIPGGVTGELFF.

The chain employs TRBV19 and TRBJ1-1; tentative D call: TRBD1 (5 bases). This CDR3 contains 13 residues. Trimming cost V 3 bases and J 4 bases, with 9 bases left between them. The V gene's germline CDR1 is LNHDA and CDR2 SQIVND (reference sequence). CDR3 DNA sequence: TGTGCCAGTAGTATTGGGACGGCCACTGAAGCTTTCTTT. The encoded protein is CASSIGTATEAFF.

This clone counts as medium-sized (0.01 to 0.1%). The CDR3 reads CASSFGPNTEAFF. CDR3 nucleotide sequence: TGTGCCAGCAGTTTTGGACCGAACACTGAAGCTTTCTTT. The chain combines TRBV28 with TRBJ1-1; D remains ambiguous. Germline V gene sequence: CDR1 MDHEN, CDR2 SYDVKM. This CDR3 comprises 13 residues. Trimming stripped 3 bases from V and 1 base from J, with 6 bases between.

The chain's CDR3 is CASSVENEQFF. In DNA, the CDR3 is TGTGCCAGCAGCGTAGAGAATGAGCAGTTCTTC. The chain carries TRBV9 and TRBJ2-1, with unresolved D. Germline V gives CDR1 SGDLS, CDR2 YYNGEE. This CDR3 is 11 amino acids long. Deletions cut 0 bases from V and 7 bases from J, with 2 bases between.

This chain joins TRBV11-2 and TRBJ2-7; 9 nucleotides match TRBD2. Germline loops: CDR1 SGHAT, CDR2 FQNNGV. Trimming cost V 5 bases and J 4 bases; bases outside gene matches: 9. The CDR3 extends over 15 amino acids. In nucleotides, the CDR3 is TGTGCCAGCAGCCCAACTAGCGGGCGTCCTTACGAGCAGTACTTC. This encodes CASSPTSGRPYEQYF.